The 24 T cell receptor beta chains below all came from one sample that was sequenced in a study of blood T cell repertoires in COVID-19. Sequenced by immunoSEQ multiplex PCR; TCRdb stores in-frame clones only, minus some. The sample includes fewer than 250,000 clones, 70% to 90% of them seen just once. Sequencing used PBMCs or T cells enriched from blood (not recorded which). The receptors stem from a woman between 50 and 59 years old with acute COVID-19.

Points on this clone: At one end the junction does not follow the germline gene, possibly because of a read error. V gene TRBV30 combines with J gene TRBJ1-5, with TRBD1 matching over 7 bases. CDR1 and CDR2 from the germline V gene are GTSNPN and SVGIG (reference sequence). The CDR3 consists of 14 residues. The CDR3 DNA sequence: TGTGCCTGGGCACCGATAGGGGGCAACCAGCCCCAGCATTTT. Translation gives CAWAPIGGNQPQHF. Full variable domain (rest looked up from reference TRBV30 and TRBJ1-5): SQTIHQWPATLVQPVGSPLSLECTVEGTSNPNLYWYRQAAGRGLQLLFYSVGIGQISSEVPQNLSASRPQDRQFILSSKKLLLSDSGFYLCAWAPIGGNQPQHFGDGTRLSIL.

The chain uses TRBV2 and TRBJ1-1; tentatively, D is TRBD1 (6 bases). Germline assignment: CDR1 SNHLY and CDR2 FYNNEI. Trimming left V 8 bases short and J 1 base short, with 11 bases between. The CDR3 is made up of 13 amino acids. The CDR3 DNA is TGTGCCAGCCGGGACATACCGAACACTGAAGCTTTCTTT. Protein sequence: CASRDIPNTEAFF.

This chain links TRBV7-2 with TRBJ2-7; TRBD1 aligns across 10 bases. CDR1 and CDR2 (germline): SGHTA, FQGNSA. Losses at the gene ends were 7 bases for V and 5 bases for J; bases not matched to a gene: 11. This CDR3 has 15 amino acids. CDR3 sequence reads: CASTQSLTGGDEQYF. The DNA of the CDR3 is TGTGCCAGCACCCAATCTTTGACAGGGGGCGACGAGCAGTACTTC.

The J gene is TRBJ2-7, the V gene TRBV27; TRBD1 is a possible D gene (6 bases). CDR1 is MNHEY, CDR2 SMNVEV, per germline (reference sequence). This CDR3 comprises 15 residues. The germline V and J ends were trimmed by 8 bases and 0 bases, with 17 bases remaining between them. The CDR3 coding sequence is TGTGCCAGCTATCCTCGCAGGGGCTCCTCCTACGAGCAGTACTTC. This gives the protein CASYPRRGSSYEQYF.

The CDR3 coding sequence is TGTGCCAGCAGCCAACCCCCGTCAGCGGTCATGACCAGCAATGAGCAGTTCTTC. This translates into CASSQPPSAVMTSNEQFF. The rearrangement uses TRBV3-1 (or the pseudogene TRBV3-2) and TRBJ2-1, with D tentatively TRBD2 (5 bases). Germline-derived CDR1 and CDR2 are LGHDT and YNNKEL (reference sequence). The CDR3 consists of 18 residues. The V end lost 2 bases, the J end lost 6 bases, and 23 bases lay between the germline ends.

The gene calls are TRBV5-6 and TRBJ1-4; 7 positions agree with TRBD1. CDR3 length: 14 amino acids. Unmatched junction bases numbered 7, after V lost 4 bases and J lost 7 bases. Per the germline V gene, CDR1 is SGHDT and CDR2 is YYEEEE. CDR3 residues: CASSSRGAGEKLFF. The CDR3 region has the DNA TGTGCCAGCAGCAGCAGGGGGGCGGGTGAAAAACTGTTTTTT. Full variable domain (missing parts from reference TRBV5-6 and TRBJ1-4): DAGVTQSPTHLIKTRGQQVTLRCSPKSGHDTVSWYQQALGQGPQFIFQYYEEEERQRGNFPDRFSGHQFPNYSSELNVNALLLGDSALYLCASSSRGAGEKLFFGSGTQLSVL.

The CDR3 region has the DNA TGTGCCAGCGGGCGGGGGGGCTATGGCTACACCTTC. This translates into CASGRGGYGYTF. The chain carries TRBV12-3 or TRBV12-4 and TRBJ1-2; tentatively, D is TRBD1 (5 bases). V shed 8 bases and J shed 4 bases, with 11 bases lying between them. The CDR3 loop spans 12 amino acids.

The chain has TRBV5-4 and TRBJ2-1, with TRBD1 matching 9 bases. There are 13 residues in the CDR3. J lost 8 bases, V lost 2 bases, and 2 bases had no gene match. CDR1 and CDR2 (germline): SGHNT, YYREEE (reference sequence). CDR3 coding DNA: TGTGCCAGCAGCTTACAGGGGGCGGATGAGCAGTTCTTC. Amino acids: CASSLQGADEQFF.

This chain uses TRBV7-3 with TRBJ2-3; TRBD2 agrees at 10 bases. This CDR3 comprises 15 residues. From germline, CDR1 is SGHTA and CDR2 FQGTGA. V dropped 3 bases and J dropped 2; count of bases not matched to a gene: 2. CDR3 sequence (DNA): TGTGCCAGCAGCTTCCTAGCGGGGGCCACAGATACGCAGTATTTT. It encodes CASSFLAGATDTQYF.

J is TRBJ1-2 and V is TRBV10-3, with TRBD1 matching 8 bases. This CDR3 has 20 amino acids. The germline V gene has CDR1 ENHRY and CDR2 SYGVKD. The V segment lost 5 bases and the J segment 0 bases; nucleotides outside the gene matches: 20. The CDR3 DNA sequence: TGTGCCATCAGTCGCCCGGCGACAGGGGCTAGCTTCAAAGCTAACTATGGCTACACCTTC. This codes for CAISRPATGASFKANYGYTF.

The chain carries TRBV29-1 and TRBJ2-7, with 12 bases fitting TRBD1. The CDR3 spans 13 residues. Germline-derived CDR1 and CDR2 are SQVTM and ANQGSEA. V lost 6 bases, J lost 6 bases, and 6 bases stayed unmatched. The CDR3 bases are TGCAGCGTCAACCGGGACAGGGGGCTCGAGCAGTACTTC. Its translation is CSVNRDRGLEQYF.

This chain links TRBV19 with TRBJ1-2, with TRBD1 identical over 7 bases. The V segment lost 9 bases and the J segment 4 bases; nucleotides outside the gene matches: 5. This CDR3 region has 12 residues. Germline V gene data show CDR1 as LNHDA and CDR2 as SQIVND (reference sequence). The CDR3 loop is CASNQGVYGYTF. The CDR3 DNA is TGTGCCAGCAACCAGGGGGTCTATGGCTACACCTTC. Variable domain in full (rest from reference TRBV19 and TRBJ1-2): DGGITQSPKYLFRKEGQNVTLSCEQNLNHDAMYWYRQDPGQGLRLIYYSQIVNDFQKGDIAEGYSVSREKKESFPLTVTSAQKNPTAFYLCASNQGVYGYTFGSGTRLTVV.

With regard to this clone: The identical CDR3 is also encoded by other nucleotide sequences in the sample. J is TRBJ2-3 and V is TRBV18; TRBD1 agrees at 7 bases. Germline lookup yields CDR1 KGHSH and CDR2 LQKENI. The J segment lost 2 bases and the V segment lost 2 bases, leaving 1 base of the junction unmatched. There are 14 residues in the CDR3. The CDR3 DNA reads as TGTGCCAGCTCACCAGACAGGGTCACAGATACGCAGTATTTT. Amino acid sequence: CASSPDRVTDTQYF.

The CDR3, as DNA: TGTGCCAGCAGCTTATTTCCGGGGTACGAGCAGTACTTC. As protein: CASSLFPGYEQYF. This sequence joins TRBV7-2 and TRBJ2-7; perhaps TRBD2 as D (5 bases). Per germline, CDR1 SGHTA and CDR2 FQGNSA. Trimming took off 2 bases at V and 4 bases at J, with 9 bases between the two ends. The CDR3 extends over 13 amino acids.

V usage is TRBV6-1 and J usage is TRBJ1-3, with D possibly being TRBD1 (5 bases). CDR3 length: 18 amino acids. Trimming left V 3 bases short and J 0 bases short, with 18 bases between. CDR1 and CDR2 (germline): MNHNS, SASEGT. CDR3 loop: CASSERRPQVTSGNTIYF. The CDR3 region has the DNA TGTGCCAGCAGTGAGAGGAGACCACAGGTCACCTCTGGAAACACCATATATTTT.

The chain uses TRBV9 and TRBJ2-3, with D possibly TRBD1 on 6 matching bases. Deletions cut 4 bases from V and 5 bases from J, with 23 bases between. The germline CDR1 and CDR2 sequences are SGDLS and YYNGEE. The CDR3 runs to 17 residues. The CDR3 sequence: CASSLPPGHQKGDTQYF. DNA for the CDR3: TGTGCCAGCAGCCTTCCCCCGGGACACCAAAAGGGAGATACGCAGTATTTT.

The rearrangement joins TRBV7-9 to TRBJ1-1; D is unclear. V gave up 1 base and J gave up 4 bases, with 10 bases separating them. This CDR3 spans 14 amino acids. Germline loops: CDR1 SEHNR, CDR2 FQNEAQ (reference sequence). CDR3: CASSLGRTGTEAFF. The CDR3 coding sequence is TGTGCCAGCAGCTTAGGCCGGACTGGCACTGAAGCTTTCTTT.

The CDR3 here is CASIPGSFRGYTF. CDR3 nucleotides: TGTGCCAGCATCCCGGGAAGTTTCCGTGGCTACACCTTC. The V gene is TRBV6-5, the J gene TRBJ1-2, with unresolved D. The CDR3 is 13 residues long. The V gene's germline CDR1 is MNHEY and CDR2 SVGAGI. The ends were cut back, 7 bases at V and 7 bases at J, with 16 bases in the middle.

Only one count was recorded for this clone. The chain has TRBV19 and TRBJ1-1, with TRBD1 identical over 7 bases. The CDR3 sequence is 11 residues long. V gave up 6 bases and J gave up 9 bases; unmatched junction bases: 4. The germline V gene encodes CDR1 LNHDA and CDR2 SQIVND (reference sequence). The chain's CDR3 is CASRDRFKAFF. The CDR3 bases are TGTGCCAGTAGGGACAGGTTCAAAGCTTTCTTT.

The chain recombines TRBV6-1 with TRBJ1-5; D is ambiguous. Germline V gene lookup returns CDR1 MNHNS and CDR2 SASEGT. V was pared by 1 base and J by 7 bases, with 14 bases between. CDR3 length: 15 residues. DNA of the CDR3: TGTGCCAGCAGTGAAGGGAGGACGGGGAGGCAGCCCCAGCATTTT. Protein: CASSEGRTGRQPQHF.

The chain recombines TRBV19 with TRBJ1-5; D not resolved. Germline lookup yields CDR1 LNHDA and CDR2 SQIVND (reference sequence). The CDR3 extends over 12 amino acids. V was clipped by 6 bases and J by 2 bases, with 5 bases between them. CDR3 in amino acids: CASSSGNQPQHF. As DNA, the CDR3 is TGTGCCAGTAGCTCCGGCAATCAGCCCCAGCATTTT.

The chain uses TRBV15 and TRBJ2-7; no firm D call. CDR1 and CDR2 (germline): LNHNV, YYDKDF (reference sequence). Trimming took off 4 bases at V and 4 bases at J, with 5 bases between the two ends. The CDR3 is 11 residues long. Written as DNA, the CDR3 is TGTGCCACCAGCACACTTTACGAGCAGTACTTC. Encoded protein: CATSTLYEQYF.

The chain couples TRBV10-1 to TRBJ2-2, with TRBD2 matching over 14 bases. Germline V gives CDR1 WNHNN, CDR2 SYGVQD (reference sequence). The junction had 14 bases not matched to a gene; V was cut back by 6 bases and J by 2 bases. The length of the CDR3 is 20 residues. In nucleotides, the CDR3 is TGCGCCAGCAGGACAGGGGGGACCGGGACTAGCGGGAGTAACACCGGGGAGCTGTTTTTT. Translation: CASRTGGTGTSGSNTGELFF.

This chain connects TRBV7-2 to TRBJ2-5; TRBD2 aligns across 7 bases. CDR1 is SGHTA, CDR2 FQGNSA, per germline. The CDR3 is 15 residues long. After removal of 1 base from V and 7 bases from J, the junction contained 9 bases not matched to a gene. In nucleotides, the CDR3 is TGTGCCAGCAGCTTAGGCGGGAGCGGGATCGTGACCCAGTACTTC. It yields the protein CASSLGGSGIVTQYF.